One sample yielded the 4 T cell receptor beta chains listed below, sequenced in a study of regulatory T cells in long-lasting Graves disease. Combining iRepertoire HTBI primers with Arm-PCR of CDR3 regions, the authors built TCR beta libraries. TCRdb reprocessed the multiplex PCR reads with MiXCR, giving one entry per CDR3 protein. The data show hundreds of thousands of distinct CDR3 sequences, less than 20% seen once. Sample time point: newly diagnosed GD, antithyroid drugs for less than 3 months. With RNA extracted from PBMCs as input, the TCR library was made. These data were likewise used in another study, on T cells in Graves' hyperthyroidism and ophthalmopathy.

This specimen consisted of peripheral blood mononuclear cells (PBMCs), obtained at new diagnosis, from a patient treated with antithyroid drugs. Source of these receptors: a woman under 40 with Graves disease.

The table lists this clonotype with many counts. The chain joins TRBV11-3 to TRBJ2-2; TRBD2 might be the D (5 bases). The CDR3 has 13 residues. Germline V gives CDR1 SGHNT, CDR2 YENEEA. The ends were cut back, 4 bases at V and 5 bases at J, with 8 bases in the middle. The CDR3 bases are TGTGCCAGCAGCTGGACTCGGACCGGGGAGCTGTTTTTT. Its protein product is CASSWTRTGELFF.

The J gene is TRBJ2-1, the V gene TRBV5-1, with 10 nucleotides matching TRBD1. Germline values: CDR1 SGHRS, CDR2 YFSETQ. J was trimmed by 6 bases and V by 4 bases; bases with no gene match: 7. The CDR3 contains 15 residues. CDR3 in DNA: TGCGCCAGCAGCATAGGGACAGGGGCATTCAATGAGCAGTTCTTC. Translating gives CASSIGTGAFNEQFF.

This chain connects TRBV5-5 to TRBJ2-5; 9 nucleotides agree with TRBD2. V shed 4 bases and J 11 bases; nucleotides not matched to a gene: 9. The germline V gene has CDR1 SGHKS and CDR2 YYEKEE (reference sequence). This CDR3 contains 13 residues. In DNA form, the CDR3 reads TGTGCCAGCAGCCTGGGACTAGCTGGATATCAGTACTTC. Its translation: CASSLGLAGYQYF.

There are a few counts of this clonotype. The rearrangement links TRBV5-1 to TRBJ2-7; TRBD2 matches 12 bases. CDR1 and CDR2 (germline): SGHRS, YFSETQ. The CDR3 length is 16 residues. V shed 2 bases, J shed 4 bases, and the junction held 7 bases outside the gene matches. The CDR3 DNA sequence: TGCGCCAGCAGCTTCCAACTAGCGGGAGGCTCTTACGAGCAGTACTTC. Translating gives CASSFQLAGGSYEQYF.